The 8 T cell receptor beta chains below come from one sample, sequenced in a study of blood T cell repertoires in COVID-19. Profiled with immunoSEQ multiplex PCR; TCRdb holds only in-frame clones, not every one. This sample has under 350,000 clones; around 86% occur once, and the top ten carry 3.6%. Sequenced sample: peripheral blood. These receptors came from a man aged 18 to 30 with active or convalescent COVID-19.

The chain uses TRBV11-2 and TRBJ1-5, with D unclear. Germline-derived CDR1 and CDR2 are SGHAT and FQNNGV. This CDR3 contains 15 residues. V lost 1 base and J lost 2, with 9 bases in between. CDR3 nucleotide sequence: TGTGCCAGCAGCTTAGGAGAAGCGGGCAATCAGCCCCAGCATTTT. Translating it yields CASSLGEAGNQPQHF.

The chain joins TRBV30 to TRBJ2-3; 8 nucleotides line up with TRBD2. Germline loops: CDR1 GTSNPN, CDR2 SVGIG (reference sequence). The junction had 10 bases not matched to a gene; V was cut back by 8 bases and J by 9 bases. The CDR3 runs 12 residues. The DNA of the CDR3 is TGTGCCCACGCCGGGGGGGCGGGCACGCAGTATTTT. It yields the protein CAHAGGAGTQYF.

The CDR3, as DNA: TGTGCCACCACAGGTGTTGGAGATACGCAGTATTTT. This translates into CATTGVGDTQYF. J is TRBJ2-3 and V is TRBV24-1, with no clear D. Germline-derived CDR1 and CDR2 are KGHDR and SFDVKD. V was shortened by 8 bases and J by 5 bases, with 10 bases between the two germline ends. CDR3 length: 12 residues.

In the case of this clone: Other DNA variants within this sample encode the same CDR3. V usage is TRBV12-3 or TRBV12-4 and J usage is TRBJ1-2; D is uncertain. The V end was cut by 3 bases, the J end by 4 bases, with 6 bases between. The CDR3 loop spans 12 amino acids. The CDR3 loop is CASSFSRYGYTF. The CDR3 DNA is TGTGCCAGCAGTTTCTCCCGCTATGGCTACACCTTC.

The genes are TRBV6-5 and TRBJ2-3; D gene unclear. This CDR3 has 13 residues. Germline V gene lookup returns CDR1 MNHEY and CDR2 SVGAGI. V lost 7 bases, J lost 3 bases, and 11 bases lay in between. DNA for the CDR3: TGTGCCAGCACCCCGGGTATAACAGATACGCAGTATTTT. Protein: CASTPGITDTQYF.

This chain connects TRBV7-9 to TRBJ1-4; 7 bases map to TRBD1. Germline V lookup: CDR1 SEHNR, CDR2 FQNEAQ (reference sequence). Losses at the gene ends were 5 bases for V and 6 bases for J; bases not matched to a gene: 6. The CDR3 sequence is 14 residues long. The CDR3 DNA follows: TGTGCCAGCAGCGTCCGGGACAGCGATGAAAAACTGTTTTTT. This gives the protein CASSVRDSDEKLFF.

V gene TRBV5-1 combines with J gene TRBJ2-3, with D tentatively TRBD1 (5 bases). Trimming removed 0 bases from V and 0 bases from J, with 8 bases in between. CDR1 SGHRS and CDR2 YFSETQ come from the germline V gene. This CDR3 comprises 15 residues. CDR3 nucleotide sequence: TGCGCCAGCAGCTTGGCAGGGCTAAGCACAGATACGCAGTATTTT. Amino acid sequence: CASSLAGLSTDTQYF.

V is TRBV7-6 and J is TRBJ2-5; 7 nucleotides match TRBD2. V lost 4 bases, J lost 4 bases, and 9 bases stayed unmatched. Per the germline V gene, CDR1 is SGHVS and CDR2 is FNYEAQ. This CDR3 has 15 amino acids. The CDR3 nucleotides read TGTGCCAGCAGCTCCTCCTCGGGGGGAGGAGAGACCCAGTACTTC. It codes for CASSSSSGGGETQYF.